This T cell receptor (beta chain) was documented in a study of identical twins. This clonotype was detected ten times or more. The CDR3 runs 16 residues. Germline values: CDR1 SGHTA, CDR2 FQGNSA. Trimming removed 1 base from V and 2 bases from J; junction bases left unmatched: 2. TCRdb re-analysed the 5' RACE reads in MiXCR, keeping a single row per CDR3 protein. The sample records approximately 410,000 distinct CDR3 sequences, approximately 17% being singletons. What was sequenced was naive T cells sorted from blood. V and J are TRBV7-2 and TRBJ2-1; 10 bases fit TRBD2. The sequence came from a man in his fifties in good health. The CDR3 protein is CASSLVAGGTYNEQFF. Here the CDR3 DNA reads TGTGCCAGCAGCTTAGTAGCGGGAGGAACCTACAATGAGCAGTTCTTC.